A selection of T cell receptor beta chains follows, all from one sample in a study of control samples from healthy donors and cancer patients. Assay: immunoSEQ multiplex PCR; the TCRdb copy retains only in-frame clones and omits some. The table includes about 180,000 clones, around 90% detected once. The sample taken for sequencing was blood. The receptor set was obtained from a woman in her forties or fifties in good health. Each CDR3 is given with its conserved first and last residue. The D gene is left open where the match is weak. The size field is filled for only some rows; it gives once, few, many or a size class.

d_call	cdr3_length	clone_size	v_call	j_call	cdr3_nt	cdr3_aa
TRBD2	16	-	TRBV7-2	TRBJ2-2	TGTGCCAGCAGCGCGATAGCGGGGGGGAGGACCGGGGAGCTGTTTTTT	CASSAIAGGRTGELFF
-	13	-	TRBV11-2	TRBJ2-2	TGTGCCAGCAGCTTAGATCGATCCGGGGAGCTGTTTTTT	CASSLDRSGELFF
-	12	-	TRBV19	TRBJ1-2	TGTGCCAGTAGTATCGACGTAGTAGGCTACACCTTC	CASSIDVVGYTF
TRBD2	18	-	TRBV24-1	TRBJ2-1	TGTGCCACCAGCACTAGCGGGAGGGCCGGGTCCGGCTACAATGAGCAGTTCTTC	CATSTSGRAGSGYNEQFF
-	15	once	TRBV10-3	TRBJ1-5	TGTGCCATCAGTGAGTCCGCAGGGGCAAGGCAGCCCCAGCATTTT	CAISESAGARQPQHF
-	17	-	TRBV14	TRBJ1-3	TGTGCCAGCAGCCGGGCTGGACAGTCGTTCTCTGGAAACACCATATATTTT	CASSRAGQSFSGNTIYF
-	11	few	TRBV28	TRBJ1-1	TGTGCCAGCAATAAGAACACTGAAGCTTTCTTT	CASNKNTEAFF
-	14	-	TRBV28	TRBJ1-5	TGTGCCAGCAGGCACAGAAGCGCAAATCAGCCCCAGCATTTT	CASRHRSANQPQHF
-	13	-	TRBV9	TRBJ1-2	TGTGCCAGCAGCGTAGCTAGTTGGTATGGCTACACCTTC	CASSVASWYGYTF
-	13	-	TRBV5-1	TRBJ2-7	TGCGCCAGCAGCTTGGCAGGGGAAGGCGAGCAGTACTTC	CASSLAGEGEQYF
TRBD2	17	-	TRBV28	TRBJ2-7	TGTGCCAGCAGGCCCGACTGGGGACTAGCGGGAGGGGGCGAGCAGTACTTC	CASRPDWGLAGGGEQYF
-	11	-	TRBV9	TRBJ1-1	TGTGCCAGCAGCCGAGACACTGAAGCTTTCTTT	CASSRDTEAFF
-	10	-	TRBV21-1	TRBJ1-1	TGTACTTCGACAGGGACTGAAGCTTTCTTT	CTSTGTEAFF
-	14	-	TRBV24-1	TRBJ1-1	TGTGCCACCCGAGGGGGTACGACGAACACTGAAGCTTTCTTT	CATRGGTTNTEAFF
TRBD2	15	-	TRBV5-1	TRBJ2-3	TGCGCCAGCAGCGTTAGCGGGGGGAACACAGATACGCAGTATTTT	CASSVSGGNTDTQYF
-	14	-	TRBV3-1/TRBV3-2	TRBJ2-7	TGTGCCAGCAGCCAAGGGCACGGAGCCTACGAGCAGTACTTC	CASSQGHGAYEQYF
-	16	-	TRBV3-1/TRBV3-2	TRBJ1-4	TGTGCCAGCAGCCATCGAATGGGCACAACTAATGAAAAACTGTTTTTT	CASSHRMGTTNEKLFF
-	13	-	TRBV30	TRBJ1-1	TGTGCCTGGATGGCGGTCTTGAACACTGAAGCTTTCTTT	CAWMAVLNTEAFF
TRBD1	14	-	TRBV5-5	TRBJ1-4	TGTGCCAGCAGCGCCGGGACAGAGAATGAAAAACTGTTTTTT	CASSAGTENEKLFF
TRBD2	15	-	TRBV27	TRBJ2-1	TGTGCCAGCAGTCTGGTTACTAGCGGGGGGGCGGGTCTGTTCTTC	CASSLVTSGGAGLFF
-	17	-	TRBV4-1	TRBJ1-4	TGCGCCAGCAGCCTTCTTCAGGCGGGAGGTTATAATGAAAAACTGTTTTTT	CASSLLQAGGYNEKLFF
TRBD1	15	-	TRBV3-1/TRBV3-2	TRBJ1-1	TGTGCCAGCAGCCAATCGGACAGGGGGCACGCTGAAGCTTTCTTT	CASSQSDRGHAEAFF
-	14	-	TRBV6-2/TRBV6-3	TRBJ1-2	TGTGCCAGCAGTTATCTCGGGCAGCCTTATGGCTACACCTTC	CASSYLGQPYGYTF
-	12	-	TRBV21-1	TRBJ1-4	TGTGCCAGCAGGAGCTTTGGCGAAAAACTGTTTTTT	CASRSFGEKLFF
-	11	-	TRBV28	TRBJ1-5	TGTGCCAGCAGGCGAGGGAGGCCCCAGCATTTT	CASRRGRPQHF
TRBD1	16	-	TRBV7-8	TRBJ1-4	TGTGCCAGCAGCTATTCAAGCGGGGACAGCTCTGAAAAACTGTTTTTT	CASSYSSGDSSEKLFF
-	16	-	TRBV4-3	TRBJ2-2	TGCGCCAGCAGCCGCCATCTTAAGTCGAACACCGGGGAGCTGTTTTTT	CASSRHLKSNTGELFF
-	14	-	TRBV13	TRBJ2-2	TGTGCCAGCAGCTTAGGGGACCGAACCGGGGAGCTGTTTTTT	CASSLGDRTGELFF
-	15	-	TRBV7-8	TRBJ1-1	TGTGCCAGCAGCTCCACGGAGACACTGAACACTGAAGCTTTCTTT	CASSSTETLNTEAFF
TRBD1	15	-	TRBV5-1	TRBJ2-2	TGCGCCAGTCTTCCCGGGACAGGGGTTACCGGGGAGCTGTTTTTT	CASLPGTGVTGELFF
-	15	-	TRBV6-5	TRBJ2-5	TGTGCCAGCAGCGTGGGCTCAGTTGGAGGGGAGACCCAGTACTTC	CASSVGSVGGETQYF
-	13	once	TRBV5-1	TRBJ2-5	TGCGCCAGCAGCTTGGCAGGGGCCGAGACCCAGTACTTC	CASSLAGAETQYF
TRBD1	15	-	TRBV10-3	TRBJ2-5	TGTGCCATCAGCCCGGACAGGGGAGTCCAAGAGACCCAGTACTTC	CAISPDRGVQETQYF
-	14	-	TRBV7-9	TRBJ1-1	TGTGCCAGCAGCGAGACCGGGGACATTACCGAAGCTTTCTTT	CASSETGDITEAFF
-	15	-	TRBV5-6	TRBJ1-3	TGTGCCAGCAGCTTACGTGGGTTAACTGGAAACACCATATATTTT	CASSLRGLTGNTIYF
-	12	few	TRBV29-1	TRBJ1-2	TGCAGCGTAGTACAGGGTTTTAATGGCTACACCTTC	CSVVQGFNGYTF
TRBD1	16	-	TRBV19	TRBJ1-1	TGTGCCAGTAGTCCCCGGTCCCGGGACAGTCTCCGTGAAGCTTTCTTT	CASSPRSRDSLREAFF
TRBD1	18	-	TRBV7-9	TRBJ1-6	TGTGCCAGCAGCGCGAGCAGGGGGGGTACGGCCTATAATTCACCCCTCCACTTT	CASSASRGGTAYNSPLHF
TRBD1	14	-	TRBV6-6	TRBJ1-4	TGTGCCAGCAGAAGGACAGGGAATAATGAAAAACTGTTTTTT	CASRRTGNNEKLFF